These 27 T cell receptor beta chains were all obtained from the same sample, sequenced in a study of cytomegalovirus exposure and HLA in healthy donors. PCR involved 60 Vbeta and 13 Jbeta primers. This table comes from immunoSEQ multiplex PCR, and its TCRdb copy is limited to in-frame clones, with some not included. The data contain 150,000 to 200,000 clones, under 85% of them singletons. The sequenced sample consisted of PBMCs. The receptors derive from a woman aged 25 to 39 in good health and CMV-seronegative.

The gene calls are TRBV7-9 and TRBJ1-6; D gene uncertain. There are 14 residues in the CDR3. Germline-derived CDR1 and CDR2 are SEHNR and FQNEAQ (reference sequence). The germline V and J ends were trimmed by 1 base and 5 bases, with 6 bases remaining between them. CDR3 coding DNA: TGTGCCAGCAGCTTAGTGCAGGATAATTCACCCCTCCACTTT. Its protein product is CASSLVQDNSPLHF. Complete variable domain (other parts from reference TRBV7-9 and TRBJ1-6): DTGVSQNPRHKITKRGQNVTFRCDPISEHNRLYWYRQTLGQGPEFLTYFQNEAQLEKSRLLSDRFSAERPKGSFSTLEIQRTEQGDSAMYLCASSLVQDNSPLHFGNGTRLTVT.

The chain's CDR3 is CASSFSAGTHRGGENTEAFF. In DNA form, the CDR3 reads TGCGCCAGCAGCTTTTCCGCCGGGACACACAGGGGTGGGGAGAACACTGAAGCTTTCTTT. The chain carries TRBV5-1 and TRBJ1-1; 7 bases are a match to TRBD1. Germline V gene sequence: CDR1 SGHRS, CDR2 YFSETQ. CDR3 length: 20 amino acids. J lost 1 base, V lost 2 bases, and 20 bases had no gene match.

Here the CDR3 reads CASSLGGLPNEQFF. The CDR3 DNA follows: TGTGCCAGCAGCTTAGGTGGACTACCCAATGAGCAGTTCTTC. The V gene is TRBV7-2, the J gene TRBJ2-1, with D possibly TRBD2 on 6 matching bases. CDR3 length: 14 residues. V lost 1 base, J lost 6 bases, and 10 bases lay in between. Germline V gene lookup returns CDR1 SGHTA and CDR2 FQGNSA.

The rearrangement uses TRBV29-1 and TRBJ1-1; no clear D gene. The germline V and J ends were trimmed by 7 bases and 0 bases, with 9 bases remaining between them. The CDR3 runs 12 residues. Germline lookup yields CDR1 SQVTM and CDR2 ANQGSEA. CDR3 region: CSALLLNTEAFF. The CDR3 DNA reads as TGCAGCGCCTTACTACTGAACACTGAAGCTTTCTTT.

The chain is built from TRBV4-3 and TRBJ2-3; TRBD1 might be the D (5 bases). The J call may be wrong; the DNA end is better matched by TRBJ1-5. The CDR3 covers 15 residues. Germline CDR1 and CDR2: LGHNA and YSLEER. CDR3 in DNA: TGCGCCAGCAGCCAAGATAGCGGGACGACAGATACGCAGCATTTT. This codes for CASSQDSGTTDTQHF.

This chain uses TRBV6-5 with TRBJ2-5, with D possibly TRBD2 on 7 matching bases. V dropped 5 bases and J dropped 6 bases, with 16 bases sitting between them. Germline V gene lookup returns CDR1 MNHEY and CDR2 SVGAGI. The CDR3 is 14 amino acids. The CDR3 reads CASSGGAWVQTQYF. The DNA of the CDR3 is TGTGCCAGCAGTGGGGGGGCCTGGGTCCAGACCCAGTACTTC.

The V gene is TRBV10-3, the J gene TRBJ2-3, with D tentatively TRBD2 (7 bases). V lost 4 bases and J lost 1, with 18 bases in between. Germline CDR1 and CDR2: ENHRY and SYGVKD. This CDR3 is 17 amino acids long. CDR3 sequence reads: CAISVGPGGARTDTQYF. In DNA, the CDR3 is TGTGCCATCAGTGTGGGGCCGGGGGGCGCCCGCACAGATACGCAGTATTTT.

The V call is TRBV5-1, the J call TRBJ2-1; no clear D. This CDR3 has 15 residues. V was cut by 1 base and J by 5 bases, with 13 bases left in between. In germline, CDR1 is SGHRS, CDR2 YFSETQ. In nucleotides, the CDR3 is TGCGCCAGCAGCTTGCAGTCTCCCCCAGACAATGAGCAGTTCTTC. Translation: CASSLQSPPDNEQFF.

This chain's CDR3 is CATRSAGGYTF. The CDR3 DNA follows: TGTGCCACCAGGTCGGCGGGTGGCTACACCTTC. The chain joins TRBV6-1 to TRBJ1-2; D call uncertain. Trimming pared 10 bases from V and 7 bases from J, leaving 13 bases between. CDR1 is MNHNS, CDR2 SASEGT, per germline. The CDR3 sequence is 11 residues long.

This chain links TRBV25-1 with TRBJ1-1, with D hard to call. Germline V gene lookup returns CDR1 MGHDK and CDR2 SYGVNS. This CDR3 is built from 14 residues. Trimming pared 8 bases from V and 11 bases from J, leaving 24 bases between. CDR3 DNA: TGTGCCAGCCGAGGGCTAGCCCCGAATACCCTTGCTTTCTTT. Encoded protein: CASRGLAPNTLAFF.

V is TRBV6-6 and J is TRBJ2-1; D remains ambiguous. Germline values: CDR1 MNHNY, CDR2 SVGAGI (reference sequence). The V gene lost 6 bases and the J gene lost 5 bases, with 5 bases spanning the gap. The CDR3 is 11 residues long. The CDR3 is CASSPDNEQFF. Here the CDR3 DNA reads TGTGCCAGCAGCCCCGACAATGAGCAGTTCTTC.

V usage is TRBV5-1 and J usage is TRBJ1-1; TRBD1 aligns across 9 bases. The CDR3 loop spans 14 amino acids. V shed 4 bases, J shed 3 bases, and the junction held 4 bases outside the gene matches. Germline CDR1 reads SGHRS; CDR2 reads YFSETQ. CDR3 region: CASSPGQGDTEAFF. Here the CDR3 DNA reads TGCGCCAGCAGCCCGGGACAGGGAGACACTGAAGCTTTCTTT.

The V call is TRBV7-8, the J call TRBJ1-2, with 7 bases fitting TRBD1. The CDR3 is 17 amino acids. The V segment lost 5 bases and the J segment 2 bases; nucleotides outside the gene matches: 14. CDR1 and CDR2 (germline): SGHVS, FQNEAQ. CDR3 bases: TGTGCCAGCAGCCCAGCATCCCTGACAGGGATAAACTATGGCTACACCTTC. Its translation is CASSPASLTGINYGYTF.

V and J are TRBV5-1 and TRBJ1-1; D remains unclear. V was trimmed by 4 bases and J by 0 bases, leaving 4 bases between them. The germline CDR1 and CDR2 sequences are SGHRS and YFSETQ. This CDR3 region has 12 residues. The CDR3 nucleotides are TGCGCCAGCAGCCCTGTGAACACTGAAGCTTTCTTT. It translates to CASSPVNTEAFF.

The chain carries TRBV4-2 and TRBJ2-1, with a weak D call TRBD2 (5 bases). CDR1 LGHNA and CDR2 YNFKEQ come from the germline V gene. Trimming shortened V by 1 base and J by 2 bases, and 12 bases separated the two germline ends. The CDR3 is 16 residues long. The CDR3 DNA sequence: TGTGCCAGCAGCCAAGCCAGCGGCCCCACCTACAATGAGCAGTTCTTC. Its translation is CASSQASGPTYNEQFF.

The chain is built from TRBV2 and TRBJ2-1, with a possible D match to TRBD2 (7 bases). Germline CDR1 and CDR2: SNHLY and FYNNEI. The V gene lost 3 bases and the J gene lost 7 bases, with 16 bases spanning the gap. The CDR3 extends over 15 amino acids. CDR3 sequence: CASSDGRGGKNEQFF. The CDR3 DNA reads TGTGCCAGCAGTGATGGTAGGGGGGGTAAGAATGAGCAGTTCTTC.

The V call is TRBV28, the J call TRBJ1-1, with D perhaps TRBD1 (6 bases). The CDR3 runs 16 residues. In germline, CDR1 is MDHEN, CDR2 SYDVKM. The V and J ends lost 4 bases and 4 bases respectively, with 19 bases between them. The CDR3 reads CASSSLPSEQGTEAFF. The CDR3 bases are TGTGCCAGCAGTTCCCTACCGTCGGAACAGGGCACTGAAGCTTTCTTT.

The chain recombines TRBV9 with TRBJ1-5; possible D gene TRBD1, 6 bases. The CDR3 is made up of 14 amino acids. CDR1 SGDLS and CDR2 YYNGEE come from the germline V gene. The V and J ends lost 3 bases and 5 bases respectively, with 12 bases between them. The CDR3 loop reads CASSGEDRYQPQHF. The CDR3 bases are TGTGCCAGCAGCGGAGAGGACAGATATCAGCCCCAGCATTTT.

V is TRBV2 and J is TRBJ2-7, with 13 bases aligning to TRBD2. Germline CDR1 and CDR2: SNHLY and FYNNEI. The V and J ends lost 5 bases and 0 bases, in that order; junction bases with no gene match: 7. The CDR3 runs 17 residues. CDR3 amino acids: CASSYGLAGATSYEQYF. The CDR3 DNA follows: TGTGCCAGCAGTTATGGACTAGCGGGGGCAACCTCCTACGAGCAGTACTTC.

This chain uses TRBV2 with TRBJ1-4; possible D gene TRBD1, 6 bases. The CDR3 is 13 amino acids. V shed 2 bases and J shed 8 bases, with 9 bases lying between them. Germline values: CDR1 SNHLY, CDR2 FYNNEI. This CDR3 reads CASSEQGIEKLFF. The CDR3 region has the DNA TGTGCCAGCAGTGAACAGGGGATCGAAAAACTGTTTTTT.

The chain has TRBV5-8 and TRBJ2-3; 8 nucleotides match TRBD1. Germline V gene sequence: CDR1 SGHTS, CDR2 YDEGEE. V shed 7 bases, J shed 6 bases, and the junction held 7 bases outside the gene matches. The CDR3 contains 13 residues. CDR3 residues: CASGQGMPDTQYF. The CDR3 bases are TGTGCCAGCGGACAGGGCATGCCGGATACGCAGTATTTT.

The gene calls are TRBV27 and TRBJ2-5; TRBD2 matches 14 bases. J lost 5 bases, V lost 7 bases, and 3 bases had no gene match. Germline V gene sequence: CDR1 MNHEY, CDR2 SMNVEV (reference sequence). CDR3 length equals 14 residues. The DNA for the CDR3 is TGTGCCAGCAAGAGACTAGCGGGAGGGGAGACCCAGTACTTC. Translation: CASKRLAGGETQYF.

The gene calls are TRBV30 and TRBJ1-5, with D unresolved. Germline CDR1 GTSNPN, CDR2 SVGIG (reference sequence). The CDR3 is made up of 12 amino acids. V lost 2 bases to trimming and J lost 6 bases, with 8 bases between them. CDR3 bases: TGTGCCTGGAGTACGGGGTTTCAGCCCCAGCATTTT. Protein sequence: CAWSTGFQPQHF.

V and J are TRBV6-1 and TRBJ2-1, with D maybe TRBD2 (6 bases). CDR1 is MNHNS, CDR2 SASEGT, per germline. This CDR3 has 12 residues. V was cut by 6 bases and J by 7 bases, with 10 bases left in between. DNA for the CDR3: TGTGCCAGCAGCTTGGGGGGTAATGAGCAGTTCTTC. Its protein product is CASSLGGNEQFF.

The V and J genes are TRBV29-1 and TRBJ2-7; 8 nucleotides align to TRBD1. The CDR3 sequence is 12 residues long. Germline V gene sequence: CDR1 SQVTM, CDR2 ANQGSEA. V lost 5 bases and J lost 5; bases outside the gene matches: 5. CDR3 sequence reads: CSVNRGADEQYF. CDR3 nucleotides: TGCAGCGTTAACAGGGGGGCAGACGAGCAGTACTTC.

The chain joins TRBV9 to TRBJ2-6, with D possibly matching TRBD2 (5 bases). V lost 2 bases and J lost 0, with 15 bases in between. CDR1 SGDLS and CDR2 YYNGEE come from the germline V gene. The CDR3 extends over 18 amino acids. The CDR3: CASSVMGVGFSGANVLTF. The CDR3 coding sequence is TGTGCCAGCAGCGTCATGGGAGTGGGATTCTCTGGGGCCAACGTCCTGACTTTC.

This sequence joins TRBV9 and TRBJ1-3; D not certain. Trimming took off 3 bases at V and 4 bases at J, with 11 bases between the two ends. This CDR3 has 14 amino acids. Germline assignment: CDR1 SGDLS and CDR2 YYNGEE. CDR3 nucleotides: TGTGCCAGCAGCGAACAAGTCGGGGGAAACACCATATATTTT. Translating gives CASSEQVGGNTIYF.